Listed below are T cell receptor beta chains from one sample, sequenced in a study of cytomegalovirus exposure and HLA in healthy donors. Here immunoSEQ multiplex PCR was the method, and the copy in TCRdb shows in-frame clones only, minus some. The sample carries about 150,000 clones, 75% to 90% recorded once. The source material was PBMCs. These receptors were collected from a boy younger than 10 in good health and CMV-seronegative. Both conserved end residues are part of each CDR3. A D gene is named only where the DNA matches it firmly. A clone size is listed for some rows: how often the clone was seen (once, few, many), or a class if it is expanded.

v_gene	d_gene	j_gene	abundance	CDR3nt	CDR3aa
TRBV7-9	TRBD1	TRBJ1-1	-	TGTGCCAGCAGCCTGGGACAGGGGACTGAAGCTTTCTTT	CASSLGQGTEAFF
TRBV7-9	-	TRBJ1-4	-	TGTGCCAGCAGCTTCTTCCTAGCAGCAACTAATGAAAAACTGTTTTTT	CASSFFLAATNEKLFF
TRBV9	TRBD2	TRBJ2-1	-	TGTGCCAGCAGCGTGACTAGCGGGTTCTACAATGAGCAGTTCTTC	CASSVTSGFYNEQFF
TRBV28	-	TRBJ2-1	-	TGTGCCAGCAGTTTATCGGGGGGCTCGCAGTTCTTC	CASSLSGGSQFF
TRBV25-1	-	TRBJ1-2	-	TGTGCCAGCAGTCTAGGAGTTGGAGGGACCGGCTACACCTTC	CASSLGVGGTGYTF
TRBV19	-	TRBJ1-2	-	TGTGCCAGTAGTATGGGGGGGAACTATGGCTACACCTTC	CASSMGGNYGYTF
TRBV10-3	-	TRBJ1-5	-	TGTGCCATCAGTGGGACACGGGATCAGCCCCAGCATTTT	CAISGTRDQPQHF
TRBV12-2	-	TRBJ2-7	-	TGTGCAAGTCGCCGCAGGACTAGCGGGAGGGCCCCCCACGAGCAGTACTTC	CASRRRTSGRAPHEQYF
TRBV28	-	TRBJ1-3	-	TGTGCCAGCAGTTCCTTCGGGGGATTAGACGAAGCTGGAAACACCATATATTTT	CASSSFGGLDEAGNTIYF
TRBV9	-	TRBJ2-2	-	TGTGCCAGCAGCGTAGCAGGGACCGGGGAGCTGTTTTTT	CASSVAGTGELFF
TRBV28	-	TRBJ1-3	-	TGTGCCAGCAGTCCTAGCCGGGACTTTGGAAACACCATATATTTT	CASSPSRDFGNTIYF
TRBV14	-	TRBJ2-3	-	TGTGCCAGCAGCCAAGATTGGCGGGCGGTTAGCACAGATACGCAGTATTTT	CASSQDWRAVSTDTQYF
TRBV28	TRBD2	TRBJ2-1	-	TGTGCCAGCAGCGAAACTTTAGCGGGGGCCAATGAGCAGTTCTTC	CASSETLAGANEQFF
TRBV5-1	-	TRBJ1-2	-	TGCGCCAGCAGCCACAGGGAGAACTATGGCTACACCTTC	CASSHRENYGYTF
TRBV6-1	-	TRBJ2-1	-	TGTGCCAGCCGACCCCCAGGGGCCGGGCTTGATGAGCAGTTCTTC	CASRPPGAGLDEQFF
TRBV5-4	TRBD1	TRBJ2-5	once	TGTGCCAGCAGCTTGATTGGGGACAGGGAAGAGACCCAGTACTTC	CASSLIGDREETQYF
TRBV7-9	TRBD1	TRBJ1-1	-	TGTGCCAGCAGCTTAGGTCGTAGTGGGACAGAGAACACTGAAGCTTTCTTT	CASSLGRSGTENTEAFF
TRBV14	TRBD2	TRBJ2-1	few	TGTGCCAGCAGCCAAGACCCTGCGACTAGCGCCGCCTACAATGAGCAGTTCTTC	CASSQDPATSAAYNEQFF
TRBV4-2	-	TRBJ2-3	-	TGTGCCAGCAGCCAAGAGGGGGCCCAAGATACGCAGTATTTT	CASSQEGAQDTQYF
TRBV2	TRBD2	TRBJ2-1	-	TGTGCCAGCAGTGACGGGACTAGCGGTAACAATGAGCAGTTCTTC	CASSDGTSGNNEQFF
TRBV28	-	TRBJ2-3	-	TGTGCCACCGCGCGAGGCTCCACAGATACGCAGTATTTT	CATARGSTDTQYF
TRBV27	-	TRBJ2-7	-	TGTGCCAGCAGTAGCCAGGGTCGGGCACACTACGAGCAGTACTTC	CASSSQGRAHYEQYF
TRBV6-1	-	TRBJ2-2	-	TGTGCCAGCCAGCGTGTTTTCGGCCGGGAGCTGTTTTTT	CASQRVFGRELFF
TRBV2	-	TRBJ1-6	-	TGTGCCAGCAGTGGAGCCCTGCCCGGCTCCTATAATTCACCCCTCCACTTT	CASSGALPGSYNSPLHF
TRBV18	-	TRBJ1-2	-	TGTGCCAGCTCACCCGAGAGGGGGAATGGCTACACCTTC	CASSPERGNGYTF
TRBV4-1	TRBD2	TRBJ2-1	-	TGCGCCAGCAGCCCCATTCTGGGACTAGCGGGGCTAGCCCCCTCCTACAATGAGCAGTTCTTC	CASSPILGLAGLAPSYNEQFF
TRBV5-6	TRBD2	TRBJ2-5	-	TGTGCCAGCTCTCTAGCGGGGGGGCCCGAGACCCAGTACTTC	CASSLAGGPETQYF